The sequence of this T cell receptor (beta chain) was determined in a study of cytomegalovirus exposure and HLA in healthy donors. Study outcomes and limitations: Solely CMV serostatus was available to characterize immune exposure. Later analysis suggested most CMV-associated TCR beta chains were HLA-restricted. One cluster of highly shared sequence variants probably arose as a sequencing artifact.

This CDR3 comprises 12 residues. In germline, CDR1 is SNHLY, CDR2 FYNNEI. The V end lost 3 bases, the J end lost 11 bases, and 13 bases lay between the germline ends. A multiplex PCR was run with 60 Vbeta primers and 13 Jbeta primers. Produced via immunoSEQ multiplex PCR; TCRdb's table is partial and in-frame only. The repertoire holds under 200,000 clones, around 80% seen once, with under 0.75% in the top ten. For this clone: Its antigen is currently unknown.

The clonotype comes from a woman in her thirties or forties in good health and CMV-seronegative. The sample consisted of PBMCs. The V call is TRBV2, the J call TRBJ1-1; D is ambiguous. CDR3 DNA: TGTGCCAGCAGTGACGGCAGGCGATCGGCTTTCTTT. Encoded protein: CASSDGRRSAFF.